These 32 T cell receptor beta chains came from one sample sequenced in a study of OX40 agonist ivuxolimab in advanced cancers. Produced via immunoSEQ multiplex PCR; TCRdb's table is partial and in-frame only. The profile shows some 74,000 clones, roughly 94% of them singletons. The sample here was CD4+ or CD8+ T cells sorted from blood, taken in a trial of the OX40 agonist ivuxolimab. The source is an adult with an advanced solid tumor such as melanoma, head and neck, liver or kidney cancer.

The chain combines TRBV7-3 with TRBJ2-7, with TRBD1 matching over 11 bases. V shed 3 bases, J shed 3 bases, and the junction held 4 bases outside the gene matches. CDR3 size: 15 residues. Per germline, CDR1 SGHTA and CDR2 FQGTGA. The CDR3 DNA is TGTGCCAGCAGCTTCAGGACAGGGGGCCACTACGAGCAGTACTTC. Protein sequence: CASSFRTGGHYEQYF.

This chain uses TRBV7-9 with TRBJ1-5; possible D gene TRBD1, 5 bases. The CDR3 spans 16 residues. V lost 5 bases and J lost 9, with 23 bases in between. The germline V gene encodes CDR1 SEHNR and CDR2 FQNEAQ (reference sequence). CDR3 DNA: TGTGCCAGCAGCCTCCTGATTGGGGGTTCTTTAGGGCCCCAGCATTTT. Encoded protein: CASSLLIGGSLGPQHF. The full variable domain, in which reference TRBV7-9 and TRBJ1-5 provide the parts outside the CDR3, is DTGVSQNPRHKITKRGQNVTFRCDPISEHNRLYWYRQTLGQGPEFLTYFQNEAQLEKSRLLSDRFSAERPKGSFSTLEIQRTEQGDSAMYLCASSLLIGGSLGPQHFGDGTRLSIL.

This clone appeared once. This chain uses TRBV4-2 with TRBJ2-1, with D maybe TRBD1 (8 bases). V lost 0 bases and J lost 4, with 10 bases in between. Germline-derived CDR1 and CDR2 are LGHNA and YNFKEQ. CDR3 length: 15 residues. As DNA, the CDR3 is TGTGCCAGCAGCCAAGAACAGGGGGGGTACAATGAGCAGTTCTTC. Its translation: CASSQEQGGYNEQFF.

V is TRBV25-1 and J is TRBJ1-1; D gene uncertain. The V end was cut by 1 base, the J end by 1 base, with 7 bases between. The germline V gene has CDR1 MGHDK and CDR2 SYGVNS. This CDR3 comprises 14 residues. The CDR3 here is CASSEFGRNTEAFF. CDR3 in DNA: TGTGCCAGCAGTGAATTCGGAAGGAACACTGAAGCTTTCTTT. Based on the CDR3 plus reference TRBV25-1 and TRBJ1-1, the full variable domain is EADIYQTPRYLVIGTGKKITLECSQTMGHDKMYWYQQDPGMELHLIHYSYGVNSTEKGDLSSESTVSRIRTEHFPLTLESARPSHTSQYLCASSEFGRNTEAFFGQGTRLTVV.

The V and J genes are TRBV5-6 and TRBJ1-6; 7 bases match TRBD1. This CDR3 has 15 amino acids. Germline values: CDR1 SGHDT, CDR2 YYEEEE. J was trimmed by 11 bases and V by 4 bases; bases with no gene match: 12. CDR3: CASSLRDSPVAPLHF. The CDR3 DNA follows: TGTGCCAGCAGCCTTAGGGACAGCCCAGTGGCACCCCTCCACTTT.

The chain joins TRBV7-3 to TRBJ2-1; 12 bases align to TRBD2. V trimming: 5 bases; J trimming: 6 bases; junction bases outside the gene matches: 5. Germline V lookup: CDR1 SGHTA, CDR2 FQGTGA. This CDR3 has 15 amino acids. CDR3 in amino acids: CASSLRLAGVNEQFF. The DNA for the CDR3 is TGTGCCAGCAGCCTAAGACTAGCGGGAGTCAATGAGCAGTTCTTC.

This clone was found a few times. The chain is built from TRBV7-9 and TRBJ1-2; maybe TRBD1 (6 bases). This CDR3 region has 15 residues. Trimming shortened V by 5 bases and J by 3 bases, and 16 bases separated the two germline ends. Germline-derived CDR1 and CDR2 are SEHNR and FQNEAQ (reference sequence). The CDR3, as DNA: TGTGCCAGCAGCCCCCCCCTCGGGGGCTACTATGGCTACACCTTC. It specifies CASSPPLGGYYGYTF.

The CDR3, as DNA: TGCGCCAGCAGCCAAGATTATTGGGACAGGGGGCCCACCGGGGAGCTGTTTTTT. This translates into CASSQDYWDRGPTGELFF. The chain recombines TRBV4-3 with TRBJ2-2, with TRBD1 identical over 12 bases. Germline V gene data show CDR1 as LGHNA and CDR2 as YSLEER. The V and J ends lost 0 bases and 4 bases, in that order; junction bases with no gene match: 6. The CDR3 consists of 18 residues.

In DNA form, the CDR3 reads TGTGCCAGCAGTTTATACCTCGGCGGGGGGACCACAGATACGCAGTATTTT. Translation: CASSLYLGGGTTDTQYF. The chain uses TRBV27 and TRBJ2-3; 8 bases map to TRBD2. CDR3 size: 17 residues. The trim removed 1 base at V and 2 bases at J, leaving 8 bases unmatched. Germline CDR1 and CDR2: MNHEY and SMNVEV (reference sequence).

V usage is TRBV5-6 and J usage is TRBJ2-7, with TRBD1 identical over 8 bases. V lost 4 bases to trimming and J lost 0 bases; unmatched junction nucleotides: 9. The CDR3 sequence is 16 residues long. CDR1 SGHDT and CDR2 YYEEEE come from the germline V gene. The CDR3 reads CASSRKDRVVSYEQYF. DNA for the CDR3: TGTGCCAGCAGCCGTAAGGACAGGGTCGTCTCCTACGAGCAGTACTTC.

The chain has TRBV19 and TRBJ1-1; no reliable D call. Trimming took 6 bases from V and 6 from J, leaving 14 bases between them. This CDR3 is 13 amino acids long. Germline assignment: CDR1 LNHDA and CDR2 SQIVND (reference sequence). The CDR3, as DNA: TGTGCCAGTAGGTCCGGGTACAGTTCTGAAGCTTTCTTT. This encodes CASRSGYSSEAFF.

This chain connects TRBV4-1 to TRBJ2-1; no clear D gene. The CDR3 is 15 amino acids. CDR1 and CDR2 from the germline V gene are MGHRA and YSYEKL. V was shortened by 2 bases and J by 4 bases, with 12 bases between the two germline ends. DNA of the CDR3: TGCGCCAGCAGCCAACCCGCTGCCTGGTACAATGAGCAGTTCTTC. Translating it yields CASSQPAAWYNEQFF.

This CDR3 reads CASSLYPGPYEQYF. Written as DNA, the CDR3 is TGCGCCAGCAGCCTGTACCCGGGCCCCTACGAGCAGTACTTC. V is TRBV5-1 and J is TRBJ2-7; no clear D. The V end lost 4 bases, the J end lost 2 bases, and 13 bases lay between the germline ends. Germline lookup yields CDR1 SGHRS and CDR2 YFSETQ. The CDR3 extends over 14 amino acids.

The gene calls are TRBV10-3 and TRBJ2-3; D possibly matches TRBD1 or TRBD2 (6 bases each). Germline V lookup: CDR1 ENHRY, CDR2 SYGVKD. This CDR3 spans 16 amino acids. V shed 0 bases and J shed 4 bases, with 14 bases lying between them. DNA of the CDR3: TGTGCCATCAGTGAGTCTGGGGGGCGGAGTGCAGATACGCAGTATTTT. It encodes CAISESGGRSADTQYF.

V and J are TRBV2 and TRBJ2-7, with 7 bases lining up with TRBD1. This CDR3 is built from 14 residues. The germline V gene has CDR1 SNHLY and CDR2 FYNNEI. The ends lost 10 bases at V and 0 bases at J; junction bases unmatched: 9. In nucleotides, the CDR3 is TGTGCCAATACTGTACAGGGGAGCTCCTACGAGCAGTACTTC. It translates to CANTVQGSSYEQYF.

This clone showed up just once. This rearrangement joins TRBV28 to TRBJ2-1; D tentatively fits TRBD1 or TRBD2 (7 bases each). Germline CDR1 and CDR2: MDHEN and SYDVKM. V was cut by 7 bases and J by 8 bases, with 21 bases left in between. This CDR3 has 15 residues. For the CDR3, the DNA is TGTGCCAGCACTTTTGACAGGGAGGGTTGGGATGAGCAGTTCTTC. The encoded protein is CASTFDREGWDEQFF.

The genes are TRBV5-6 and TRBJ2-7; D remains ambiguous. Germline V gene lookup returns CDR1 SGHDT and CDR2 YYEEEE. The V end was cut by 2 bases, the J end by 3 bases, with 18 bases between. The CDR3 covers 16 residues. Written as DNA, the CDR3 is TGTGCCAGCAGCTTTGCCCCCGTGGGATATGGCTACGAGCAGTACTTC. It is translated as CASSFAPVGYGYEQYF.

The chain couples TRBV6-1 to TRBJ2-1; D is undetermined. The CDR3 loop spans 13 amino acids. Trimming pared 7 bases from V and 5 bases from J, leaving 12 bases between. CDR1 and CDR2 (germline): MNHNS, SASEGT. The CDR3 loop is CASNPDRHNEQFF. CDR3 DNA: TGTGCCAGCAATCCCGACCGCCACAATGAGCAGTTCTTC.

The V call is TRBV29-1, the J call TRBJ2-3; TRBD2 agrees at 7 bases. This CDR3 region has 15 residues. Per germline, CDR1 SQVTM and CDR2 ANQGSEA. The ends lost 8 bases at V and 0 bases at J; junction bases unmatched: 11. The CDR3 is CSTHGGGFSTDTQYF. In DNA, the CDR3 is TGCAGCACTCACGGCGGGGGATTTAGCACAGATACGCAGTATTTT.

The CDR3 DNA reads as TGTGCCAGCAGCGAAAGCCTTGGCTCCTACAATGAGCAGTTCTTC. Translation gives CASSESLGSYNEQFF. The chain is built from TRBV9 and TRBJ2-1; no clear D gene. The germline V gene has CDR1 SGDLS and CDR2 YYNGEE. V dropped 3 bases and J dropped 0 bases, with 10 bases sitting between them. The CDR3 sequence is 15 residues long.

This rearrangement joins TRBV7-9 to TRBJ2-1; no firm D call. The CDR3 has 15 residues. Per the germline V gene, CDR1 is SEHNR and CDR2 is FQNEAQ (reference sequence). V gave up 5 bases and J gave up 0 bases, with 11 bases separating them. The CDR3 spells CASSARLDSYNEQFF. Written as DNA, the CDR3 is TGTGCCAGCAGCGCTCGGTTGGACTCCTACAATGAGCAGTTCTTC.

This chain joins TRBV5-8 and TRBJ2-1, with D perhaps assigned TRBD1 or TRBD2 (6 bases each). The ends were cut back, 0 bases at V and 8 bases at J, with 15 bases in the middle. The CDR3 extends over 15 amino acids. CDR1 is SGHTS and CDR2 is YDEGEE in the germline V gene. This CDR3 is CASSLGTSGGDEQFF. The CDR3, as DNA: TGTGCCAGCAGCTTGGGGACATCCGGGGGCGATGAGCAGTTCTTC. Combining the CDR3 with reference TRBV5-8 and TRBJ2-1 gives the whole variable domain EAGVTQSPTHLIKTRGQQATLRCSPISGHTSVYWYQQALGLGLQFLLWYDEGEERNRGNFPPRFSGRQFPNYSSELNVNALELEDSALYLCASSLGTSGGDEQFFGPGTRLTVL.

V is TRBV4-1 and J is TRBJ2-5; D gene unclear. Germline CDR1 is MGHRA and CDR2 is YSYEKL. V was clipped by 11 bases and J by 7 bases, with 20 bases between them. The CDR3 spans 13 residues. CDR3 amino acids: CAFSRGPDGTQYF. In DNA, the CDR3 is TGCGCCTTCTCCAGAGGCCCCGATGGGACCCAGTACTTC.

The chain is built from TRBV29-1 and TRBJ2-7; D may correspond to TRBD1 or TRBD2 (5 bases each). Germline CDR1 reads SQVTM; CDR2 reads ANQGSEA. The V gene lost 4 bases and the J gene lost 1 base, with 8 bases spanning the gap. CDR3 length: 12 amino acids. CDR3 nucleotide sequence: TGCAGCGTTGTGGGGGTATCCTACGAGCAGTACTTC. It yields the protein CSVVGVSYEQYF.

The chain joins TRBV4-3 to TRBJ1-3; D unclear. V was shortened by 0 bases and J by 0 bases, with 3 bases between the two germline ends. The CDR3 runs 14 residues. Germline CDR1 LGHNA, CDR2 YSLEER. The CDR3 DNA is TGCGCCAGCAGCCAAGACAGCTCTGGAAACACCATATATTTT. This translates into CASSQDSSGNTIYF.

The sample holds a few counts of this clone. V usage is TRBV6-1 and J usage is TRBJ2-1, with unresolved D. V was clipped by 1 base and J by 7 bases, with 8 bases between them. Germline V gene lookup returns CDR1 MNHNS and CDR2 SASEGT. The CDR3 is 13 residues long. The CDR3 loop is CASSEVIGNEQFF. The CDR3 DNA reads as TGTGCCAGCAGTGAAGTGATCGGAAATGAGCAGTTCTTC.

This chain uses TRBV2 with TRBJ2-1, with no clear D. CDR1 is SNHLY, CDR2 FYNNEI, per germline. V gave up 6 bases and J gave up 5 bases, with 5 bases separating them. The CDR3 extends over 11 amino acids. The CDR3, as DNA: TGTGCCAGCAGGGGTAACAATGAGCAGTTCTTC. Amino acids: CASRGNNEQFF. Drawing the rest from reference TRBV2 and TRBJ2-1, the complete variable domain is EPEVTQTPSHQVTQMGQEVILRCVPISNHLYFYWYRQILGQKVEFLVSFYNNEISEKSEIFDDQFSVERPDGSNFTLKIRSTKLEDSAMYFCASRGNNEQFFGPGTRLTVL.

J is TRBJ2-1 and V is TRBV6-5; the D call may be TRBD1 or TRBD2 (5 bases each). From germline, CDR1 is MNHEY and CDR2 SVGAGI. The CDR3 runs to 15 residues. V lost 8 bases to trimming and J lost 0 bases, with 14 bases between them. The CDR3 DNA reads TGTGCCAGCGGTCGTGGGGGTGGCTCCTACAATGAGCAGTTCTTC. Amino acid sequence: CASGRGGGSYNEQFF.

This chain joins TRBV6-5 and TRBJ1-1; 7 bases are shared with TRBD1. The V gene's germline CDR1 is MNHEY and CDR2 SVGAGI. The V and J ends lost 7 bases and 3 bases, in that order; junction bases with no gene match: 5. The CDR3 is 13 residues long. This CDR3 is CASKTGSDTEAFF. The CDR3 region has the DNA TGTGCCAGCAAGACAGGGTCCGACACTGAAGCTTTCTTT.

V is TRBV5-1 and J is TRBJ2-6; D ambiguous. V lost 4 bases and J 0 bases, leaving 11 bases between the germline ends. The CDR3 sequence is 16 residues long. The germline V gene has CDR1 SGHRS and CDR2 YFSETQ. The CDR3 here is CASSGSADSGANVLTF. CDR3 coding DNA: TGCGCCAGCAGCGGTTCCGCCGACTCTGGGGCCAACGTCCTGACTTTC.

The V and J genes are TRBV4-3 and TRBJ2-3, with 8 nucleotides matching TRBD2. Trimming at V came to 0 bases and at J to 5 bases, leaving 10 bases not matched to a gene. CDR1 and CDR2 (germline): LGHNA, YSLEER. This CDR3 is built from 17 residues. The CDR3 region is CASSQDKTGLEGDTQYF. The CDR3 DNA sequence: TGCGCCAGCAGCCAAGACAAAACGGGACTAGAAGGAGATACGCAGTATTTT.

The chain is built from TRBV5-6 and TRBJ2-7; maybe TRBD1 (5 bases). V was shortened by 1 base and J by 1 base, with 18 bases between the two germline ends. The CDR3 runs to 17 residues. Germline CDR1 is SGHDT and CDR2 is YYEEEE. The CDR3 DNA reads TGTGCCAGCAGCTTGTGGCACCGCGAGACAGTTTCCTACGAGCAGTACTTC. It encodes CASSLWHRETVSYEQYF.